The clone carrying this T cell receptor beta chain appeared many times. At one of its ends the junction is not consistent with the germline gene, which may arise from a read error. This record belongs to a study of naive and memory T cell subsets. CDR1 is SNHLY, CDR2 FYNNEI, per germline. This CDR3 has 13 residues. An oligonucleotide containing a UMI was ligated to the 3' end of TCR cDNA. The SP2 primer and nested alpha and beta constant region primers amplified ligated cDNA in four rounds. TCRdb recomputed calls from the 5' RACE reads with MiXCR, one row per CDR3 protein. The table shows tens of thousands of distinct CDR3 sequences, with around 8% occurring only once.

The chain recombines TRBV2 with TRBJ1-1; D is unresolved. This TCR was sampled from a female donor in good health. The CDR3 sequence: CASREEMNTEAFF. CDR3 nucleotides: TGTGCCAGCAGAGAAGAGATGAACACTGAAGCTTTCTTT.